This TCR beta chain came from a study of radiotherapy plus CTLA-4 blockade in lung cancer. At the level of the study: Disease control was present in roughly a third of patients, and objective responses in approximately 18%.

For this clone: Its specificity is unknown.

Sequencing used immunoSEQ multiplex PCR; TCRdb keeps in-frame clones, though not all of them. The table shows some 66,000 clones, with about four fifths occurring only once. Enrolled patients, whose metastatic non-small-cell lung cancer was chemo-refractory, received focal radiation plus CTLA-4 blockade with ipilimumab. CDR3 length: 15 residues. The germline V gene has CDR1 SGHRS and CDR2 YFSETQ. Trimming at V came to 1 base and at J to 8 bases, leaving 4 bases not matched to a gene. Study-level results: Early shifts in blood T cell clones, with interferon-beta, reportedly predicted response best. Expansion of tumor-derived TCR clones was observed in blood after radiotherapy plus ipilimumab.

The sample was peripheral blood, taken from a patient treated with radiotherapy plus ipilimumab. The TCR sequence derives from a human donor with non-small cell lung cancer who had a partial response to radiotherapy plus ipilimumab. The rearrangement joins TRBV5-1 to TRBJ2-1, with 12 bases fitting TRBD2. The CDR3 bases are TGCGCCAGCAGCTTGCTAGCGGGAGGGCCTTATGAGCAGTTCTTC. Its protein product is CASSLLAGGPYEQFF.